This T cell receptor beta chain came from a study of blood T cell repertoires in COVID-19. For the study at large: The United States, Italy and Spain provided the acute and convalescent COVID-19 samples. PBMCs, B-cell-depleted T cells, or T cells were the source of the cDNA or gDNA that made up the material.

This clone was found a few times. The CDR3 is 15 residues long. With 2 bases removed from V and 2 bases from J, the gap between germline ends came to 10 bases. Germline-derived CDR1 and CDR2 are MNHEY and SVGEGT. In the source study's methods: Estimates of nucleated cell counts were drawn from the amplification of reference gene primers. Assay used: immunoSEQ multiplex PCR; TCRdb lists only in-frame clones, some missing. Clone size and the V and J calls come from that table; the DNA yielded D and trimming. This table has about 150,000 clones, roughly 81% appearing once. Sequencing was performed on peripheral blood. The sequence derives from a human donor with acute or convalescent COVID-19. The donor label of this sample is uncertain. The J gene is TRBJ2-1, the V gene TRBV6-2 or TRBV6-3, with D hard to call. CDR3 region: CASSYGRFTYNEQFF. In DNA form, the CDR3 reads TGTGCCAGCAGTTACGGCAGGTTCACCTACAATGAGCAGTTCTTC.